The entry that follows covers one TCR beta chain sequence. The target of this receptor is not known. No base quality information exists; no much larger clone differs at one position. Synthesis of TCR cDNA relied on 5'RACE template switching, a step that introduced a universal primer site along with unique molecular identifiers. cDNA synthesis was primed from both the TCR alpha and TCR beta constant segments. Two PCR steps were used to amplify libraries, with sample barcodes and sequencing adapters being added in the second step. Sequencing of libraries was done on Illumina HiSeq 2500 (2x100 bp) or NovaSeq (2x150 bp). From the authors' description of their analysis: Reads were demultiplexed and collapsed into UMI consensus sequences with MIGEC, and V(D)J alignment was performed with MiXCR. Vaccine-responding clonotypes were identified with edgeR using replicate PBMC samples, with FDR below 0.01 and a log2 fold change above 5 up to day 15 being required. Each bulk clonotype was labeled CD4 or CD8 based on which sequenced repertoire, CD4 or CD8, contained the clonotype at higher abundance. TCRdb passed the public sequencing reads through fastp at Q25 and MiXCR, retaining productive beta sequences. Each CDR3 protein appears once, grouped with its most common genes and DNA. The V and J calls follow TCRdb's processing rather than the paper's. This sample comprises about 510,000 distinct CDR3 sequences, 20% to 25% of them detected only once. The ten top clones hold about a sixth of the sample.

The data were taken from a study of T cells after yellow fever vaccination (dated by TCRdb to the late 2010s). With regard to the full study: The SMART-Seq v4 Ultra Low Input RNA kit was used to prepare libraries from fractions with low cell numbers. To follow T-cell clones before and after primary and booster YFV17D yellow fever vaccination, bulk TCR alpha and beta repertoires were sequenced over time. Two healthy male donors, one aged 18 to 30 and one aged 30 to 40 years, were included in the cohort. Blood was drawn at multiple timepoints before and after primary and secondary immunization, with bulk PBMC replicates and cell subsets isolated.

The meaning of the sample's treatment or condition label: live attenuated yellow fever vaccine strain. At every blood-draw timepoint, two biological replicates of bulk PBMCs were collected. A standard Ficoll-Paque protocol was used to isolate PBMCs from peripheral blood. RNA was extracted with TriZol from bulk PBMCs, CD4 and CD8 fractions, and dextramer-positive and dextramer-negative fractions. The germline V gene supplies CDR1 SGHRS and CDR2 YFSETQ. The CDR3 goes from the cysteine to the phenylalanine over 14 residues. The read is trimmed to its CDR3 DNA, 42 bases read in frame from base 1. V is reduced by 3 bases and J by 3 bases, leaving a spacing of 10 bases between them. General conclusions and limits of the study: Most clones expanded after primary vaccination (around 96% of CD4 and around 88% of CD8) were re-detected after the booster, suggesting that broad memory maintenance occurred. The secondary T-cell response was found to be weaker but faster than the primary response, with a peak reached on day 5 rather than on day 15. Computational filtering was required because FACS-sorted repertoires could contain abundant contaminating clonotypes from the bulk population. A small share of clonotypes was detected in both CD4 and CD8 compartments, with the overlap likely arising from convergent recombination. Only a couple of donors were included in the study, so the extent to which the findings can be generalized is limited.

In this chain, TRBV5-1 is recombined with TRBJ1-3; D gene: possibly TRBD1, on 6 matching bases. This clonotype originated in a man younger than 35 who received the YFV17D yellow fever vaccine. Sequences were derived from PBMCs, sampled about 21 days after the first yellow fever vaccination. The bases are TGCGCCAGCAGCTCAGGGGCGCTTGGAAACACCATATATTTT. Its product reads: CASSSGALGNTIYF.